The clone carrying this TCR beta chain was seen many times. A constant-region primer primed TCR beta cDNA synthesis from roughly 500 ng of total RNA. Library construction for TCR beta comprised three nested multiplex PCR rounds performed with slightly modified ARM-PCR. Rounds one and two of PCR, each of roughly 11 cycles, were primed with TRBV1-TRBV30 forward primers and a C-beta reverse primer. TCRdb reanalysed the multiplex PCR reads using MiXCR and keeps one entry per CDR3 protein. The sample shows roughly 78,000 distinct CDR3 sequences, 60% to 80% of them seen only once. Taking about 17-32 mg of unsorted bulk tissue, the authors co-extracted RNA and DNA. This CDR3 is 13 amino acids long. V lost 1 base and J 5 bases, leaving 7 bases between the germline ends. This sample was included in a study of tumor-infiltrating lymphocytes in primary liver carcinoma. Study overall: Men as well as women, aged 30 to 69 years, made up the patients.

The sequenced sample was liver tumor tissue from sampling region 4. Specified subset: tumor region T4, right-lateral pole. This chain links TRBV12-3 or TRBV12-4 with TRBJ2-3, with D uncertain. The TCR sequence derives from a woman aged 60-70 years with primary liver carcinoma and hepatitis B virus infection. The CDR3: CASSLGLQDTQYF. CDR3 in DNA: TGTGCCAGCAGTTTAGGACTCCAAGATACGCAGTATTTT.